This T cell receptor beta chain originates from a study of cytomegalovirus exposure and HLA in healthy donors. Overall study: Roughly 85 million unique TCRs from HLA-typed donors made up an early data release. General observations from the study: Information on immune exposure was restricted to one variable (CMV serostatus). Reported performance of the classifier showed diagnosis of cytomegalovirus status with high specificity and sensitivity. A later analysis linked some 17,000 TCR beta sequences to HLA alleles at 0.05 false discovery rate.

V lost 6 bases to trimming and J lost 7 bases, with 19 bases between them. CDR3 length: 14 residues. The germline CDR1 and CDR2 sequences are MNHEY and SVGAGI. This clone has more than one count but fewer than ten. The antigen is not known. Vbeta (60) and Jbeta (13) primers were used in the PCR. Produced via immunoSEQ multiplex PCR; TCRdb's table is partial and in-frame only. The data show roughly 140,000 clones, approximately 68% seen once. The sequenced sample was PBMCs. This chain connects TRBV6-5 to TRBJ2-7; maybe TRBD1 (6 bases). This TCR was sampled from a man aged 55 to 70 in good health and CMV-seronegative. This chain's CDR3 is CASSPDRTSGEQYF. The CDR3 DNA follows: TGTGCCAGCAGCCCGGACAGAACCTCGGGAGAGCAGTACTTC.